This TCR beta chain was sequenced in a study of blood T cell repertoires in COVID-19. Study-wide context: Both acute and convalescent COVID-19 samples were obtained from the United States, Italy and Spain. PBMCs, B-cell-depleted T cells, or T cells were the source of the cDNA or gDNA that made up the material.

V lost 0 bases and J lost 4; bases outside the gene matches: 9. This CDR3 has 17 residues. Source study methods: It was from reference gene primer amplification that nucleated cell counts were estimated. Clones were sequenced by immunoSEQ multiplex PCR, and TCRdb holds only the in-frame ones, with some missing. The DNA gave D and trimming, while V, J and clone size come from that table. The profile covers under 150,000 clones, with around three quarters appearing a single time and 11% taken by the ten largest. This chain joins TRBV23-1 and TRBJ2-5, with 9 bases lining up with TRBD2. TRBV23-1 is classed as an ORF, of uncertain function. The sequenced sample was peripheral blood. The sequence was collected from a human donor in a cohort sampled during active COVID-19. CDR3 region: CASSQSLAGGPGETQYF. The CDR3 DNA is TGCGCCAGCAGTCAATCGCTGGCGGGGGGGCCCGGAGAGACCCAGTACTTC.